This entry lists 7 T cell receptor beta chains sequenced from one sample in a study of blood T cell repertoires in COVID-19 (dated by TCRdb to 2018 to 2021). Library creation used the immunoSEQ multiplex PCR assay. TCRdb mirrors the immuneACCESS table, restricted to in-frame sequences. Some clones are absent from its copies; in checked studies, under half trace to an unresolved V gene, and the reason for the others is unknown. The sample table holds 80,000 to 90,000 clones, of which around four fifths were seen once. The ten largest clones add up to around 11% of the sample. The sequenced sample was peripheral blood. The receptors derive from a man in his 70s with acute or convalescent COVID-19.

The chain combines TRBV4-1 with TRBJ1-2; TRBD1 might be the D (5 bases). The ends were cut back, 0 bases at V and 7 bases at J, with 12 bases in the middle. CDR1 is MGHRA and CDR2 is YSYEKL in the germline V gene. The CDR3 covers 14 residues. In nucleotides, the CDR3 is TGCGCCAGCAGCCAAGAGACAGAACGGAGTGGCTACACCTTC. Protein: CASSQETERSGYTF.

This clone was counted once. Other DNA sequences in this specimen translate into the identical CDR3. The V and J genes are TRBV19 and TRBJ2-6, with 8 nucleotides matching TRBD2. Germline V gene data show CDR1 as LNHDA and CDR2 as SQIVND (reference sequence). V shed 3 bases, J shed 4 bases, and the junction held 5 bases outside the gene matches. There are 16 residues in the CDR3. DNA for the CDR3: TGTGCCAGTAGTATTCGGGAGGGTTCCGGGGCCAACGTCCTGACTTTC. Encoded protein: CASSIREGSGANVLTF.

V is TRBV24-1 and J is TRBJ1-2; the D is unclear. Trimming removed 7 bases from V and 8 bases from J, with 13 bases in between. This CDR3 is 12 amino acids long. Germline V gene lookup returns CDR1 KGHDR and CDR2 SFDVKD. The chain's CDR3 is CATSRERTGYTF. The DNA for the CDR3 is TGTGCCACCAGCCGGGAGAGAACAGGCTACACCTTC.

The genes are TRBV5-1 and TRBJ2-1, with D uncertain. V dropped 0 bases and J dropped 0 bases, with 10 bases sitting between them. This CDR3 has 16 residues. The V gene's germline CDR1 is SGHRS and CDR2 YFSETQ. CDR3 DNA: TGCGCCAGCAGCTTGGCTGGTGCTAGCTCCTACAATGAGCAGTTCTTC. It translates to CASSLAGASSYNEQFF.

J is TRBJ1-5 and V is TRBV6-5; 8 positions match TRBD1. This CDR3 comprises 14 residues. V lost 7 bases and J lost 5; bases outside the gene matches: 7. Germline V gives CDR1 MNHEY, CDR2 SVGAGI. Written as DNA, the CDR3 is TGTGCCAGCAAGAGACAGGGGATGGATCAGCCCCAGCATTTT. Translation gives CASKRQGMDQPQHF.

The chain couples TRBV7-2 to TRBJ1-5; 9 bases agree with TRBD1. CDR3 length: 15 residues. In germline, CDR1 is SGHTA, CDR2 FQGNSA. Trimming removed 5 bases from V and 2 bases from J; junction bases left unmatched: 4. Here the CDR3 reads CASSPRDRGNQPQHF. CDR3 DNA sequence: TGTGCCAGCAGCCCCCGGGACAGGGGCAATCAGCCCCAGCATTTT. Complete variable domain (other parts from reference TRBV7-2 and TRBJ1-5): GAGVSQSPSNKVTEKGKDVELRCDPISGHTALYWYRQSLGQGLEFLIYFQGNSAPDKSGLPSDRFSAERTGGSVSTLTIQRTQQEDSAVYLCASSPRDRGNQPQHFGDGTRLSIL.

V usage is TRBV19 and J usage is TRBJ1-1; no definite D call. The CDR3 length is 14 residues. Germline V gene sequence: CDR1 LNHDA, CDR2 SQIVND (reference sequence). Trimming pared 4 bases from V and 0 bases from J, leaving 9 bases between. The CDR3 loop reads CASSRTTLNTEAFF. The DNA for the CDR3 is TGTGCCAGTAGTAGAACGACACTGAACACTGAAGCTTTCTTT. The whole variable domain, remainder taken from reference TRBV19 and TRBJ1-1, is DGGITQSPKYLFRKEGQNVTLSCEQNLNHDAMYWYRQDPGQGLRLIYYSQIVNDFQKGDIAEGYSVSREKKESFPLTVTSAQKNPTAFYLCASSRTTLNTEAFFGQGTRLTVV.